The rows below give T cell receptor beta chains drawn from one sample of a study of blood T cell repertoires in COVID-19. The table came from immunoSEQ multiplex PCR; TCRdb's copy has only in-frame clones and leaves some out. The table includes about 190,000 clones, about 90% detected once. Sample: peripheral blood. These receptors all come from a man aged 45-65 years with acute or convalescent COVID-19. CDR3s include the opening cysteine and the closing phenylalanine or tryptophan. The order of the fields is clone size, D gene, J gene, V gene, CDR3 DNA, CDR3 protein. A D gene is named only where the DNA matches it firmly. Rows give clone size only sometimes, using once, few, many, or a class for an expanded clone.

abundance: NA; d_gene: TRBD2; j_gene: TRBJ2-4; v_gene: TRBV6-5; CDR3nt: TGTGCCAGCACGGAAGGTCTAGCGGGCAAAAGCGGTCAGTACTTC; CDR3aa: CASTEGLAGKSGQYF
abundance: NA; d_gene: NA; j_gene: TRBJ1-1; v_gene: TRBV7-9; CDR3nt: TGTGCCAGCAGCCCCTGGACTCCCGGCGTCACTGAAGCTTTCTTT; CDR3aa: CASSPWTPGVTEAFF
abundance: NA; d_gene: NA; j_gene: TRBJ1-2; v_gene: TRBV28; CDR3nt: TGTGCCAGCAGTGAGGAAGGACTGGAGTATGGCTACACCTTC; CDR3aa: CASSEEGLEYGYTF
abundance: NA; d_gene: NA; j_gene: TRBJ1-2; v_gene: TRBV2; CDR3nt: TGTGCCAGCAGTAGAGGTGGGCAGGGCGGGACTTATGGCTACACCTTC; CDR3aa: CASSRGGQGGTYGYTF
abundance: NA; d_gene: NA; j_gene: TRBJ1-2; v_gene: TRBV14; CDR3nt: TGTGCCAGCAGCCAAGGTCCCTACGATGGCTACACCTTC; CDR3aa: CASSQGPYDGYTF
abundance: NA; d_gene: NA; j_gene: TRBJ2-5; v_gene: TRBV7-8; CDR3nt: TGTGCCAGCAGCAAAGAAGGGGTAATAGGAGAGACCCAGTACTTC; CDR3aa: CASSKEGVIGETQYF
abundance: NA; d_gene: NA; j_gene: TRBJ2-3; v_gene: TRBV5-1; CDR3nt: TGCGCCAGCAGCGCTGGAGGTGTAGCCCTCCTGGGAGATACGCAGTATTTT; CDR3aa: CASSAGGVALLGDTQYF
abundance: NA; d_gene: NA; j_gene: TRBJ1-5; v_gene: TRBV2; CDR3nt: TGTGCCAGCCACAGGGCGAATCAGCCCCAGCATTTT; CDR3aa: CASHRANQPQHF
abundance: NA; d_gene: TRBD1; j_gene: TRBJ2-4; v_gene: TRBV27; CDR3nt: TGTGCCAGCAGTTCGACAGGGGGGTCCAAAAACATTCAGTACTTC; CDR3aa: CASSSTGGSKNIQYF
abundance: NA; d_gene: TRBD2; j_gene: TRBJ2-1; v_gene: TRBV28; CDR3nt: TGTGCCAGCAGTGTGACTAGCGGGATATACAATGAGCAGTTCTTC; CDR3aa: CASSVTSGIYNEQFF
abundance: NA; d_gene: NA; j_gene: TRBJ2-3; v_gene: TRBV5-1; CDR3nt: TGCGCCAGCAGCTTGGCTTTCGATACGCAGTATTTT; CDR3aa: CASSLAFDTQYF
abundance: NA; d_gene: NA; j_gene: TRBJ2-3; v_gene: TRBV10-2; CDR3nt: TGCGCCAGCAGCCCAGGGGCCACAGATACGCAGTATTTT; CDR3aa: CASSPGATDTQYF
abundance: NA; d_gene: NA; j_gene: TRBJ2-2; v_gene: TRBV9; CDR3nt: TGTGCCAGCAGCGTAGCTAGGGCAGGGGCGAACACCGGGGAGCTGTTTTTT; CDR3aa: CASSVARAGANTGELFF
abundance: NA; d_gene: TRBD1; j_gene: TRBJ1-2; v_gene: TRBV29-1; CDR3nt: TGCAGCGTTGAGGACAAGACAGGGGAGCGTAGCTACACCTTC; CDR3aa: CSVEDKTGERSYTF
abundance: NA; d_gene: NA; j_gene: TRBJ1-2; v_gene: TRBV12-3/TRBV12-4; CDR3nt: TGTGCCAGCAGTCTCGCCTCCGCGGGCTACACCTTC; CDR3aa: CASSLASAGYTF
abundance: NA; d_gene: NA; j_gene: TRBJ2-3; v_gene: TRBV5-8; CDR3nt: TGTGCCAGCAGCCCCTCCTTCGGGGATACGCAGTATTTT; CDR3aa: CASSPSFGDTQYF
abundance: NA; d_gene: NA; j_gene: TRBJ2-3; v_gene: TRBV9; CDR3nt: TGTGCCAGCAGCCTTAGCGGAGGGGTCGGGGATACGCAGTATTTT; CDR3aa: CASSLSGGVGDTQYF
abundance: NA; d_gene: TRBD1; j_gene: TRBJ1-5; v_gene: TRBV6-2/TRBV6-3; CDR3nt: TGTGCCAGCAGTCGTCCCGGGACAGGGGACAATCAGCCCCAGCATTTT; CDR3aa: CASSRPGTGDNQPQHF
abundance: NA; d_gene: TRBD2; j_gene: TRBJ2-4; v_gene: TRBV19; CDR3nt: TGTGCCAGTAGTACACTTTCGACTAGCGCCAAAAACATTCAGTACTTC; CDR3aa: CASSTLSTSAKNIQYF
abundance: once; d_gene: TRBD1; j_gene: TRBJ1-5; v_gene: TRBV6-1; CDR3nt: TGTGCCAGCAGTGAACACAGGGGCCTTTATAGCAATCAGCCCCAGCATTTT; CDR3aa: CASSEHRGLYSNQPQHF
abundance: NA; d_gene: NA; j_gene: TRBJ2-2; v_gene: TRBV7-2; CDR3nt: TGTGCCAGCAGCATTGATGGGGCACCGAACACCGGGGAGCTGTTTTTT; CDR3aa: CASSIDGAPNTGELFF
abundance: NA; d_gene: NA; j_gene: TRBJ2-6; v_gene: TRBV7-2; CDR3nt: TGTGCCAGCAGCTTCGCCGGGGGGGCCAACGTCCTGACTTTC; CDR3aa: CASSFAGGANVLTF
abundance: NA; d_gene: TRBD2; j_gene: TRBJ2-6; v_gene: TRBV2; CDR3nt: TGTGCCAGCAGTGAAAGACGGACTAGGGGAGTATCTGGGGCCAACGTCCTGACTTTC; CDR3aa: CASSERRTRGVSGANVLTF
abundance: few; d_gene: TRBD1; j_gene: TRBJ1-4; v_gene: TRBV28; CDR3nt: TGTGCCAGCAGTTTCCGCGGACAGGGGGGAGGTGAAAAACTGTTTTTT; CDR3aa: CASSFRGQGGGEKLFF
abundance: NA; d_gene: NA; j_gene: TRBJ2-3; v_gene: TRBV10-3; CDR3nt: TGTGCCATCAGTGGGCAGGGATCAGATACGCAGTATTTT; CDR3aa: CAISGQGSDTQYF
abundance: once; d_gene: NA; j_gene: TRBJ1-6; v_gene: TRBV18; CDR3nt: TGTGCCAGCTCACGCGGACAGACGGATAATTCACCCCTCCACTTT; CDR3aa: CASSRGQTDNSPLHF
abundance: few; d_gene: TRBD2; j_gene: TRBJ2-3; v_gene: TRBV3-1/TRBV3-2; CDR3nt: TGTGCCAGCAGCGGGACTAGCGGGGGGACAGATACGCAGTATTTT; CDR3aa: CASSGTSGGTDTQYF
abundance: NA; d_gene: NA; j_gene: TRBJ2-1; v_gene: TRBV7-3; CDR3nt: TGTGCCAGCAGCTCGACTGATAGCTCCTACAATGAGCAGTTCTTC; CDR3aa: CASSSTDSSYNEQFF
abundance: once; d_gene: NA; j_gene: TRBJ1-3; v_gene: TRBV6-5; CDR3nt: TGTGCCAGCAGTTACGCAGGCCCCTCTGGAAACACCATATATTTT; CDR3aa: CASSYAGPSGNTIYF
abundance: NA; d_gene: TRBD1; j_gene: TRBJ1-6; v_gene: TRBV9; CDR3nt: TGTGCCAGCAGCGTAGGGGGGACAGGGGTGGCTTCACCCCTCCACTTT; CDR3aa: CASSVGGTGVASPLHF
abundance: NA; d_gene: TRBD1; j_gene: TRBJ1-2; v_gene: TRBV6-5; CDR3nt: TGTGCCAGCAGTTACTCCCAGGGGGCAAGGGGTGGCTACACCTTC; CDR3aa: CASSYSQGARGGYTF
abundance: NA; d_gene: NA; j_gene: TRBJ1-3; v_gene: TRBV15; CDR3nt: TGTGCCACCAGCAGGATCTTGACAGGTCCTGGAAACACCATATATTTT; CDR3aa: CATSRILTGPGNTIYF
abundance: NA; d_gene: NA; j_gene: TRBJ2-2; v_gene: TRBV7-9; CDR3nt: TGTGCCAGCAGCTACCTCGGGGCCGGGGAGCTGTTTTTT; CDR3aa: CASSYLGAGELFF
abundance: NA; d_gene: TRBD2; j_gene: TRBJ2-2; v_gene: TRBV11-2; CDR3nt: TGTGCCGTAAGGGCGGGAGGGACGAACACCGGGGAGCTGTTTTTT; CDR3aa: CAVRAGGTNTGELFF
abundance: NA; d_gene: NA; j_gene: TRBJ1-1; v_gene: TRBV11-2; CDR3nt: TGTGCCAGCCGGACAGTTAACGAGCGGACTGAAGCTTTCTTT; CDR3aa: CASRTVNERTEAFF
abundance: NA; d_gene: TRBD2; j_gene: TRBJ2-5; v_gene: TRBV13; CDR3nt: TGTGCCAGCAGCCCCCAAGGAGCGGGGGGGCTACAAGAGACCCAGTACTTC; CDR3aa: CASSPQGAGGLQETQYF
abundance: NA; d_gene: NA; j_gene: TRBJ1-1; v_gene: TRBV5-1; CDR3nt: TGCGCCAGCAGCGGGGCAGAGAACACTGAAGCTTTCTTT; CDR3aa: CASSGAENTEAFF
abundance: NA; d_gene: TRBD2; j_gene: TRBJ2-1; v_gene: TRBV9; CDR3nt: TGTGCCAGCAGCGGACGCGTGGGAGCGGGGGGCCATGAGCAGTTCTTC; CDR3aa: CASSGRVGAGGHEQFF